This T cell receptor (beta chain) was identified during a study of CD8 T cells in ankylosing spondylitis. Findings and limits, study-wide: Reactive arthritis synovial fluid and blood previously showed some of these motif variants.

There are 12 residues in the CDR3. V lost 3 bases and J lost 2, with 5 bases in between. A quantitative 5'-RACE method, one with molecular barcodes, was used to make TCR beta libraries. In TCRdb, the 5' RACE reads were re-called with MiXCR into one record per CDR3 protein. The data hold 300,000 to 400,000 distinct CDR3 sequences, with 20% observed a single time. Points on this clonotype: Its specificity is unknown.

The V gene is TRBV12-3 or TRBV12-4, the J gene TRBJ2-7, with D unresolved. This clonotype originated in a male donor with ankylosing spondylitis or in good health (not recorded which). The sequenced sample consisted of blood, either unsorted or a sorted T cell fraction (not recorded which). CDR3: CASSFNTYEQYF. CDR3 sequence (DNA): TGTGCCAGCAGTTTCAACACCTACGAGCAGTACTTC.